These T cell receptor beta chains were read from a single sample in a study of T cell responses to AZD1222 COVID-19 vaccine. TCRdb's copy holds only in-frame clones and misses some; the assay was immunoSEQ multiplex PCR. The data show roughly 120,000 clones, with just over 85% seen just once and about 7.8% held by the top ten. The material sequenced was peripheral blood, taken on day 0 of AZD1222 vaccination. The receptors were sampled from an adult in good health. Both conserved end residues are part of each CDR3. A D gene is named only where the DNA matches it firmly. The size field is filled for only some rows; it gives once, few, many or a size class.

V gene,D gene,J gene,clone size,CDR3 DNA,CDR3 protein
TRBV3-1/TRBV3-2,-,TRBJ2-5,-,TGTGCCAGCAGCCAGGGCCTGCGGAGGCTGCAAGAGACCCAGTACTTC,CASSQGLRRLQETQYF
TRBV9,-,TRBJ1-6,medium-sized,TGTGCCAGCAGCTCAGGACAGAATTCACCCCTCCACTTT,CASSSGQNSPLHF
TRBV5-8,-,TRBJ2-2,-,TGTGCCAGCAGCCCGTGGACAGCGCCGAACACCGGGGAGCTGTTTTTT,CASSPWTAPNTGELFF
TRBV7-2,TRBD1,TRBJ2-5,-,TGTGCCAGCAGCTTAGGGACAGGGCAAGAGACCCAGTACTTC,CASSLGTGQETQYF
TRBV2,TRBD1,TRBJ1-2,-,TGTGCCAGCACCGGGACAGGAGGGCTGGGCTACACCTTC,CASTGTGGLGYTF
TRBV9,-,TRBJ1-5,once,TGTGCCAGCAGCGGTCCTTTGGCCAATCAGCCCCAGCATTTT,CASSGPLANQPQHF
TRBV15,TRBD2,TRBJ2-5,-,TGTGCCACCAGCGTAGGGACTAGCGGGGGGCGGTGGGAGACCCAGTACTTC,CATSVGTSGGRWETQYF
TRBV7-2,TRBD1,TRBJ1-2,-,TGTGCCAGCAGCTTGGGACAGGGGTTATATGGCTACACCTTC,CASSLGQGLYGYTF
TRBV15,-,TRBJ1-3,-,TGTGCCACCAGCCCTGAGGGAACCCTCGGAAACACCATATATTTT,CATSPEGTLGNTIYF
TRBV25-1,TRBD1,TRBJ1-6,-,TGTGCCAGCAGTGAATACACCGGGACAGAGACACCCCTCCACTTT,CASSEYTGTETPLHF
TRBV7-9,-,TRBJ1-1,-,TGTGCCAGCAGCTTAACTTCGGGCGGAACTGAAGCTTTCTTT,CASSLTSGGTEAFF
TRBV6-2/TRBV6-3,TRBD1,TRBJ1-5,-,TGTGCCAGCAGTTGGACAGGGGGCAATCAGCCCCAGCATTTT,CASSWTGGNQPQHF
TRBV30,-,TRBJ2-5,-,TGTGCCTGGAGTGTGTGGGAGGAGACCCAGTACTTC,CAWSVWEETQYF
TRBV5-8,TRBD2,TRBJ2-5,once,TGTGCCAGCAGTCGTGACTTAAGGGCTAGCGGTGAGACCCAGTACTTC,CASSRDLRASGETQYF
TRBV19,-,TRBJ2-5,-,TGTGCCAGTAGGGATCCGGGACTCCGAGAGACCCAGTACTTC,CASRDPGLRETQYF